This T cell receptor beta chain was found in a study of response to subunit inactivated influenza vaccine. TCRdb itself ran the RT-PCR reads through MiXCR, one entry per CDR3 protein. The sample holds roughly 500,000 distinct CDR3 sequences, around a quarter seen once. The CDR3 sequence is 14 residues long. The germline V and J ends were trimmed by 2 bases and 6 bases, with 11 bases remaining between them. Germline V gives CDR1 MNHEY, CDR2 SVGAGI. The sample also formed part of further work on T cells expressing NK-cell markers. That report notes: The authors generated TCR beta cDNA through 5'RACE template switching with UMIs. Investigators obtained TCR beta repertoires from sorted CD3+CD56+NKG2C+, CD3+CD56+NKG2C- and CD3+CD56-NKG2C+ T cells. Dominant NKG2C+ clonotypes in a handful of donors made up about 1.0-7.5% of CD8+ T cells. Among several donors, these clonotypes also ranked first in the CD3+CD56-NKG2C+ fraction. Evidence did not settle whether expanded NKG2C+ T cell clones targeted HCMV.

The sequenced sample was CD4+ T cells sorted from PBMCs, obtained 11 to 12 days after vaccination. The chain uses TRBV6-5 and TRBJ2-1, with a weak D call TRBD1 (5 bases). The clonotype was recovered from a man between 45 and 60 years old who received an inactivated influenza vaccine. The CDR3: CASSYGRALNEQFF. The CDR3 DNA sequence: TGTGCCAGCAGTTACGGCAGGGCTCTCAATGAGCAGTTCTTC.